These 20 T cell receptor beta chains were all obtained from the same sample, sequenced in a study of T cell responses to AZD1222 COVID-19 vaccine. The table came from immunoSEQ multiplex PCR; TCRdb's copy has only in-frame clones and leaves some out. Of 85,000 to 95,000 clones listed, 90% were seen once; the top ten hold roughly 8.1%. The material was peripheral blood, obtained on day 0 of AZD1222 vaccination. The receptor set was obtained from an adult in good health.

This CDR3 is CASSDRAGNTGELFF. In nucleotides, the CDR3 is TGTGCCAGCAGTGACCGGGCAGGGAACACCGGGGAGCTGTTTTTT. The rearrangement uses TRBV6-4 and TRBJ2-2, with D hard to call. The V gene lost 2 bases and the J gene lost 1 base, with 8 bases spanning the gap. The CDR3 consists of 15 residues. Germline loops: CDR1 MRHNA, CDR2 SNTAGT.

This chain joins TRBV7-3 and TRBJ1-6; no definite D call. There are 15 residues in the CDR3. The V end was cut by 5 bases, the J end by 7 bases, with 15 bases between. Germline CDR1 SGHTA, CDR2 FQGTGA. This CDR3 is CASSPSMGRNSPLHF. The CDR3 nucleotides are TGTGCCAGCAGCCCCAGCATGGGGAGAAATTCACCCCTCCACTTT.

The rearrangement uses TRBV12-3 or TRBV12-4 and TRBJ2-1, with D tentatively TRBD1 or TRBD2 (5 bases each). V was clipped by 7 bases and J by 9 bases, with 16 bases between them. This CDR3 has 13 amino acids. CDR3 sequence reads: CASKAGTMGEQFF. CDR3 bases: TGTGCCAGCAAAGCCGGGACGATGGGTGAGCAGTTCTTC.

The chain employs TRBV14 and TRBJ2-7, with 10 bases matching TRBD1. Germline CDR1 SGHDN, CDR2 FVKESK. Trimming at V came to 0 bases and at J to 2 bases, leaving 7 bases not matched to a gene. The CDR3 has 17 amino acids. The CDR3 DNA reads as TGTGCCAGCAGCCAAGACCCCCGGGACAGGGGCACCTACGAGCAGTACTTC. It specifies CASSQDPRDRGTYEQYF.

CDR3 nucleotide sequence: TGTGCCAGCAGCCAAGGGGACAGGGGGGTCGTGGATACGCAGTATTTT. It codes for CASSQGDRGVVDTQYF. This chain links TRBV3-1 (or the pseudogene TRBV3-2) with TRBJ2-3, with 11 positions matching TRBD1. V shed 1 base and J 6 bases; nucleotides not matched to a gene: 6. The V gene's germline CDR1 is LGHDT and CDR2 YNNKEL (reference sequence). CDR3 length equals 16 residues.

This clone showed up just once. V usage is TRBV9 and J usage is TRBJ2-1; D is undetermined. Germline CDR1 is SGDLS and CDR2 is YYNGEE. The CDR3 consists of 14 residues. Deletions cut 3 bases from V and 2 bases from J, with 9 bases between. DNA of the CDR3: TGTGCCAGCAGCGGGGTGGGCACCTACAATGAGCAGTTCTTC. This translates into CASSGVGTYNEQFF.

The chain recombines TRBV6-5 with TRBJ2-7; 12 bases match TRBD1. V was clipped by 6 bases and J by 7 bases; unmatched bases: 10. CDR1 and CDR2 from the germline V gene are MNHEY and SVGAGI. This CDR3 is 15 amino acids long. DNA of the CDR3: TGTGCCAGCAGCCTCGCCGGGACAGGGGGCGCGGAGCAGTACTTC. This encodes CASSLAGTGGAEQYF.

The CDR3 sequence is CASSLIGTREGTQYF. The CDR3 DNA reads TGTGCCAGCAGCTTAATCGGGACTAGGGAAGGGACCCAGTACTTC. The V and J genes are TRBV7-2 and TRBJ2-5; 8 nucleotides align to TRBD2. The CDR3 spans 15 residues. CDR1 is SGHTA and CDR2 is FQGNSA in the germline V gene. V shed 2 bases and J 7 bases; nucleotides not matched to a gene: 9.

The J gene is TRBJ1-1, the V gene TRBV15; perhaps TRBD1 as D (5 bases). V lost 2 bases and J lost 1, with 8 bases in between. Germline CDR1 LNHNV, CDR2 YYDKDF (reference sequence). This CDR3 has 14 residues. This CDR3 reads CATSRSTGNTEAFF. DNA for the CDR3: TGTGCCACCAGCAGATCAACAGGGAACACTGAAGCTTTCTTT.

This sequence joins TRBV7-2 and TRBJ2-1, with D tentatively TRBD1 (5 bases). This CDR3 has 14 residues. The V end was cut by 3 bases, the J end by 5 bases, with 11 bases between. CDR1 is SGHTA and CDR2 is FQGNSA in the germline V gene. CDR3 sequence (DNA): TGTGCCAGCAGCTTGCAGGGTTTGAACAATGAGCAGTTCTTC. Translated: CASSLQGLNNEQFF.

The CDR3 reads CASSPGTGSSYEQYF. DNA for the CDR3: TGTGCCAGCTCACCAGGGACAGGCAGCTCCTACGAGCAGTACTTC. The V call is TRBV18, the J call TRBJ2-7; 8 bases are a match to TRBD1. This CDR3 region has 15 residues. Germline values: CDR1 KGHSH, CDR2 LQKENI. V dropped 2 bases and J dropped 0; count of bases not matched to a gene: 3.

This chain uses TRBV19 with TRBJ1-3; no reliable D call. This CDR3 is 15 amino acids long. V lost 8 bases and J 0 bases, leaving 14 bases between the germline ends. Looked up from germline, CDR1 is LNHDA and CDR2 is SQIVND (reference sequence). The chain's CDR3 is CASVRTARSGNTIYF. CDR3 coding DNA: TGTGCCAGTGTCCGTACAGCGCGCTCTGGAAACACCATATATTTT.

The rearrangement links TRBV7-8 to TRBJ2-1; D remains ambiguous. The ends were cut back, 2 bases at V and 6 bases at J, with 8 bases in the middle. CDR1 and CDR2 from the germline V gene are SGHVS and FQNEAQ. This CDR3 is 13 amino acids long. The CDR3 coding sequence is TGTGCCAGCAGCTTATCCCATTTCAATGAGCAGTTCTTC. This gives the protein CASSLSHFNEQFF.

The chain joins TRBV7-2 to TRBJ1-1, with TRBD1 as a possible D gene (6 bases). V lost 5 bases and J 0 bases, leaving 25 bases between the germline ends. Germline V gene data show CDR1 as SGHTA and CDR2 as FQGNSA. The CDR3 consists of 19 residues. CDR3 protein: CASSPNRGRPTVMNTEAFF. CDR3 bases: TGTGCCAGCAGCCCAAATAGGGGGAGGCCGACGGTGATGAACACTGAAGCTTTCTTT.

This clone has a handful of counts. The genes are TRBV7-2 and TRBJ1-6, with D possibly matching TRBD1 (5 bases). Germline V CDR1 and CDR2: SGHTA, FQGNSA. There are 14 residues in the CDR3. V was clipped by 1 base and J by 9 bases, with 10 bases between them. The CDR3 is CASSLGTLASPLHF. As DNA, the CDR3 is TGTGCCAGCAGCTTAGGGACACTGGCTTCACCCCTCCACTTT.

This sequence joins TRBV5-1 and TRBJ1-1; maybe TRBD1 (6 bases). The CDR3 totals 15 residues. Trimming stripped 0 bases from V and 2 bases from J, with 11 bases between. Germline-derived CDR1 and CDR2 are SGHRS and YFSETQ. CDR3 in DNA: TGCGCCAGCAGCTTGGCAGGGACAACAAACACTGAAGCTTTCTTT. Its translation: CASSLAGTTNTEAFF.

This chain joins TRBV4-2 and TRBJ2-7; 7 bases are shared with TRBD2. V shed 0 bases and J 4 bases; nucleotides not matched to a gene: 3. The CDR3 runs to 14 residues. The germline V gene encodes CDR1 LGHNA and CDR2 YNFKEQ. CDR3 sequence (DNA): TGTGCCAGCAGCCAAGAGGGGGGGAGGTACGAGCAGTACTTC. Translation: CASSQEGGRYEQYF.

The rearrangement joins TRBV7-8 to TRBJ2-1; D possibly corresponds to TRBD2 (6 bases). Germline assignment: CDR1 SGHVS and CDR2 FQNEAQ. V was clipped by 4 bases and J by 7 bases, with 14 bases between them. The CDR3 is made up of 14 amino acids. This CDR3 is CASSSSGGWNEQFF. In DNA form, the CDR3 reads TGTGCCAGCAGCTCATCTGGGGGGTGGAATGAGCAGTTCTTC.

This clone was detected once. The rearrangement links TRBV6-1 to TRBJ2-3; 13 bases line up with TRBD2. V dropped 4 bases and J dropped 3; count of bases not matched to a gene: 7. Germline loops: CDR1 MNHNS, CDR2 SASEGT. This CDR3 has 17 residues. Written as DNA, the CDR3 is TGTGCCAGCAGTGGACTAGCGGGGGGCGTCTCTACAGATACGCAGTATTTT. Translating gives CASSGLAGGVSTDTQYF.

This rearrangement joins TRBV9 to TRBJ1-3; no clear D gene. The V end was cut by 9 bases, the J end by 0 bases, with 13 bases between. Per germline, CDR1 SGDLS and CDR2 YYNGEE. CDR3 length: 14 residues. The CDR3 sequence is CATSKGNSGNTIYF. The CDR3 region has the DNA TGTGCCACCTCTAAGGGAAACTCTGGAAACACCATATATTTT.